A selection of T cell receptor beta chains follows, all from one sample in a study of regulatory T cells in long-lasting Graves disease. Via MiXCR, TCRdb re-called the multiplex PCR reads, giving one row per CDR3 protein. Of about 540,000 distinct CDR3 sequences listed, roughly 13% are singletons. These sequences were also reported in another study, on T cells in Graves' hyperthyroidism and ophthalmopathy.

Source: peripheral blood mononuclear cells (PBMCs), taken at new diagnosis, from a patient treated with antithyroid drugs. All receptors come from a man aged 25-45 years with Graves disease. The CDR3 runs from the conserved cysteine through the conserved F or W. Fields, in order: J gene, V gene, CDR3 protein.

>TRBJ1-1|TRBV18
CAGSPSTGSTEAFF
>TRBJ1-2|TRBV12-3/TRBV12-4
CASSLRQGAHYGYTF
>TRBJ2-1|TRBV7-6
CASSSTIGGLARNEQFF
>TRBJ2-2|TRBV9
CASSARLGSGNTGELFF
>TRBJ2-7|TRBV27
CASSFGTGFYEQYF
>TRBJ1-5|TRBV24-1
CATSDLDRDQPQHF
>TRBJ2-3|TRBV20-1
CSASDSYRPDTQYF
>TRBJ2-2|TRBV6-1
CASNHGIGRAPGELFF
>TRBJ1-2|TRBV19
CASRARAMDRYTF
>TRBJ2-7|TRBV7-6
CASSSGQGATEQYF
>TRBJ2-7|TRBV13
CASSFEPAGGFYEQYF
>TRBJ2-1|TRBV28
CASSPTLGGSYNEQFF
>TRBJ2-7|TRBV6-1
CASRHGTGVYEQYF
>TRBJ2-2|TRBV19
CASSNPLNTGELFF
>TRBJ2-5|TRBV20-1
CSARDFVSQETQYF
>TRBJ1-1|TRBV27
CASSWGRRTEAFF
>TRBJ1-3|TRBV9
CASASARSGNTIYF
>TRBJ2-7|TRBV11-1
CASSFQAGSIYEQYF
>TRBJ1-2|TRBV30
CAWSVSHQLYGYTF
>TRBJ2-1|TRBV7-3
CASSGQGRIEQLF
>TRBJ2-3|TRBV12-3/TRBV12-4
CASSPSGGTDTQYF
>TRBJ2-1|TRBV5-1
CASSSQGRTEQFF
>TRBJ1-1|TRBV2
CASNEQGYTEAFF
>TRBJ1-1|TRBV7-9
CASSQGNTGAFF
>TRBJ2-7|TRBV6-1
CASSKTSGRNEQYF
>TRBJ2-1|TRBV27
CASALGTARNEQFF
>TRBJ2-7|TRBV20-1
CSAREREYEQYF
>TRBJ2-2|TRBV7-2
CASSPVGRYTGELFF
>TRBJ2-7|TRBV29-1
CSVSGAEHEQYF
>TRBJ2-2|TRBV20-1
CSARGGDTGELFF
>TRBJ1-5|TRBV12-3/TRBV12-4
CASSSRDRGLWNQPQHF
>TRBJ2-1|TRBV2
CASSDRQGNEQFF
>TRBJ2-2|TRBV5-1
CASSKGLATGNTGELFF
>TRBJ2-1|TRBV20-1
CSARAGTGMYNEQFF
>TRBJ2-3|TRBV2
CASSALGGRAATDTQYF
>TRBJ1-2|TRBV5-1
CASSVGTAGYTF
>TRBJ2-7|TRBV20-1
CSAPTSGSAYEQYF
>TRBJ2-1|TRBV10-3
CAISERRGTEHNEQFF
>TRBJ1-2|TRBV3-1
CASSQLLQGVHGYTF
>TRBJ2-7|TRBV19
CASSPTTGYYEQYF
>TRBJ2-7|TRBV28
CASSKGLAGEFIYEQYF
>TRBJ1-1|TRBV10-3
CAISGPGQGNTEAFF
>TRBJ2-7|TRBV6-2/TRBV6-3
CASSSPIASGSSYEQYF
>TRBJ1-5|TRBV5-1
CASSLRGNLVTNQPQHF
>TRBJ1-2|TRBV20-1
CSARTLRTGYTF
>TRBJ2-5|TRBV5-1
CASSIPTGGQETQYF
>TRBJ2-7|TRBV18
CASSPPVEGSDEQYF
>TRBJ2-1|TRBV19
CASSKYLAGGTGNEQFF
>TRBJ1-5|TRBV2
CASTEDRVNQPQHF
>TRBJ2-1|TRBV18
CASSPYYEEQFF
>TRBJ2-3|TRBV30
CAWSRDRLTTDTQYF
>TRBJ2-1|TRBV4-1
CASSQGFPGSSSYNEQFF
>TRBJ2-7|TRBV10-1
CASSEEGRREQYF
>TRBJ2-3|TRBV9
CASSVVQLPPTDTQYF